The source of this T cell receptor (beta chain) is a study of T cell changes during pregnancy in multiple sclerosis. The V segment lost 4 bases and the J segment 4 bases; nucleotides outside the gene matches: 8. The CDR3 is 15 amino acids. Per the germline V gene, CDR1 is SGDLS and CDR2 is YYNGEE. The assay was immunoSEQ multiplex PCR, and TCRdb's table has in-frame clones only and misses some. The repertoire holds around 10,000 clones, with under 85% as singletons. The V call is TRBV9, the J call TRBJ1-2; TRBD1 agrees at 9 bases. Here the sequenced sample was CD8+ T cells from peripheral blood mononuclear cells, taken in the third trimester of pregnancy. The receptor was derived from a female donor in good health, enrolled as a control in a pregnancy study. The CDR3 DNA is TGTGCCAGCAGCCCCCGGACAGGGGCGCTCTATGGCTACACCTTC. Protein: CASSPRTGALYGYTF. The full variable domain, its missing parts supplied by reference TRBV9 and TRBJ1-2, is DSGVTQTPKHLITATGQRVTLRCSPRSGDLSVYWYQQSLDQGLQFLIQYYNGEERAKGNILERFSAQQFPDLHSELNLSSLELGDSALYFCASSPRTGALYGYTFGSGTRLTVV.